What follows is one T cell receptor beta chain and its context. Its antigen is unidentified. The sample belongs to a study of cytomegalovirus exposure and HLA in healthy donors. Produced via immunoSEQ multiplex PCR; TCRdb's table is partial and in-frame only. The profile shows about 160,000 clones, about 82% of them singletons. Overall study results and limits: Among TCR sequences, most were rare, though some public TCRs appeared in many donors.

This clonotype was sampled from a man in his thirties or forties in good health and CMV-seropositive. The sequencing input was PBMCs.

The CDR3 DNA is TGTGCCAGTAGTATGATAGGGGACAGGGGGCAGGGGCAGTTCTTC. It is translated as CASSMIGDRGQGQFF. The V and J genes are TRBV19 and TRBJ2-1, with TRBD1 matching over 12 bases. CDR1 and CDR2 (germline): LNHDA, SQIVND (reference sequence). The CDR3 is 15 amino acids. The junction had 9 bases not matched to a gene; V was cut back by 3 bases and J by 12 bases.